This TCR beta chain stems from a study of blood T cell repertoires in COVID-19. As for the study in general: The origin of the acute and convalescent COVID-19 samples was the United States, Italy and Spain. In each case, the material was cDNA or gDNA derived from T cells, B-cell-depleted T cells, or PBMCs.

Study processing details: By means of reference gene primer amplification, nucleated cell counts were estimated. Clones were sequenced by immunoSEQ multiplex PCR, and TCRdb holds only the in-frame ones, with some missing. Clonal size and the V and J genes are those of that table, whereas D and trimming came from the DNA. There are roughly 160,000 clones in the sample; around 72% occur only once, and 2.5% to 3% lies in the top ten. Trimming stripped 4 bases from V and 1 base from J, with 14 bases between. The germline V gene encodes CDR1 LGHNA and CDR2 YNFKEQ. The CDR3 extends over 15 amino acids. Sequenced sample: peripheral blood. The chain links TRBV4-2 to TRBJ2-7, with D possibly matching TRBD1 (6 bases). The receptor was isolated from a woman older than 75 with acute or convalescent COVID-19. In nucleotides, the CDR3 is TGTGCCAGCAGCCCTGGGAACAGGGAATCCTACGAGCAGTACTTC. It specifies CASSPGNRESYEQYF.